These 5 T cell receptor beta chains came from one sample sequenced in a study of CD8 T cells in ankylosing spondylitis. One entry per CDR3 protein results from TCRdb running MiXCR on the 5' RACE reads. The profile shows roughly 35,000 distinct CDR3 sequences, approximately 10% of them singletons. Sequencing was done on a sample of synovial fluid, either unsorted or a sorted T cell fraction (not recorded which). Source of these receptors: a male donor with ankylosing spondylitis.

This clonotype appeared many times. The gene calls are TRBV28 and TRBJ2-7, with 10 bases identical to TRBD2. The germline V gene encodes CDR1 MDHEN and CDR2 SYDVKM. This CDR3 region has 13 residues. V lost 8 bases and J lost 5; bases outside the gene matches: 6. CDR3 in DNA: TGTGCCAGCCGTCCTAGCGGGAGAGACGAGCAGTACTTC. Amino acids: CASRPSGRDEQYF.

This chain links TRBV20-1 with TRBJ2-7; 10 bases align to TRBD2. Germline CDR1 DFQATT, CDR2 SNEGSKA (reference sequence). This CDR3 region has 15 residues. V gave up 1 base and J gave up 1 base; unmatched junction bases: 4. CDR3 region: CSARGDSGRSYEQYF. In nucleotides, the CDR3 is TGCAGTGCTAGAGGAGATAGCGGGAGGTCCTACGAGCAGTACTTC.

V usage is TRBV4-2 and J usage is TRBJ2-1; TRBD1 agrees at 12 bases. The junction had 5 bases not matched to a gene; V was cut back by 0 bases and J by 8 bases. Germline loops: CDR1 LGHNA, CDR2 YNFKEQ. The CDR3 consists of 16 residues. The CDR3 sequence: CASSQDGTGGGDEQFF. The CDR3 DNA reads TGTGCCAGCAGCCAAGACGGGACAGGGGGCGGAGATGAGCAGTTCTTC.

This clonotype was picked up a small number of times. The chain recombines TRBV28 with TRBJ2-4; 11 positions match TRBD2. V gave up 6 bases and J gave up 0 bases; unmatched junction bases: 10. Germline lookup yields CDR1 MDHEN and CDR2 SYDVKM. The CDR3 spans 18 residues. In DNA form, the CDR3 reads TGTGCCAGCAGCCAGGGACTAGCGGTGTTGTTAGCCAAAAACATTCAGTACTTC. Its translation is CASSQGLAVLLAKNIQYF.

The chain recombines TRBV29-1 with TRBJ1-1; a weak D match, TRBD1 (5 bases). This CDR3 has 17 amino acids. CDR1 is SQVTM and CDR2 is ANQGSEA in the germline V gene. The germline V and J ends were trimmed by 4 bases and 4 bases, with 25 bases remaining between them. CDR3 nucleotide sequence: TGCAGCGTTGCGCCCTTGGCAGGGTTTAATCGGGGCACTGAAGCTTTCTTT. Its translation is CSVAPLAGFNRGTEAFF.